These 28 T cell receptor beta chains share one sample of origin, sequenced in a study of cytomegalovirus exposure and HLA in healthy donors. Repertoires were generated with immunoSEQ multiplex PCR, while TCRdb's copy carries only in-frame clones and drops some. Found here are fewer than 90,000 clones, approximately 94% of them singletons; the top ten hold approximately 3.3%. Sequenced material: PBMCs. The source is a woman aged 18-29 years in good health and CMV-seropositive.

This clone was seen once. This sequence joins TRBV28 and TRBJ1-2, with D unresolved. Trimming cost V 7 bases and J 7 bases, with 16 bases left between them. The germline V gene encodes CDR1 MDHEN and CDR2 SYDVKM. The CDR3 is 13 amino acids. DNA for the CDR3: TGTGCCAGCATCCACAATATCCAATCTGGCTACACCTTC. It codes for CASIHNIQSGYTF.

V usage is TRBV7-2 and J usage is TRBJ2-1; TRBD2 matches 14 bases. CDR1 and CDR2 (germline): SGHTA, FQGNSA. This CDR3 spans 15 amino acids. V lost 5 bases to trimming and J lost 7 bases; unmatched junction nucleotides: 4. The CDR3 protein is CASSQGTSGGNEQFF. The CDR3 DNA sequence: TGTGCCAGCAGCCAAGGGACTAGCGGGGGTAATGAGCAGTTCTTC.

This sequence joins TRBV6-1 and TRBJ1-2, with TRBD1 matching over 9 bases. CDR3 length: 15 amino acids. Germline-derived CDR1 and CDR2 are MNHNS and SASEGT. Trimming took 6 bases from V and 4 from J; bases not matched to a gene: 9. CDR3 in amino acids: CASRSGTGYGYGYTF. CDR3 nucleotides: TGTGCCAGCAGGTCCGGGACAGGGTACGGCTATGGCTACACCTTC.

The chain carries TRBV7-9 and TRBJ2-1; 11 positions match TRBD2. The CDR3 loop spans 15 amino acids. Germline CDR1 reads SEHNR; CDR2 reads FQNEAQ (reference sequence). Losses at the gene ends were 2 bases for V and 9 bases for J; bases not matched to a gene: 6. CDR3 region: CASSLIAGGLGEQFF. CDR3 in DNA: TGTGCCAGCAGCTTAATAGCGGGAGGGCTCGGTGAGCAGTTCTTC.

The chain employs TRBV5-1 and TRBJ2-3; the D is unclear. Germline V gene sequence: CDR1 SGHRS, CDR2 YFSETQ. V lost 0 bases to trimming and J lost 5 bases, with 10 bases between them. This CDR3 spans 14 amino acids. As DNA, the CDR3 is TGCGCCAGCAGCTTGGATCGCCCACTAGATACGCAGTATTTT. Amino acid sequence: CASSLDRPLDTQYF.

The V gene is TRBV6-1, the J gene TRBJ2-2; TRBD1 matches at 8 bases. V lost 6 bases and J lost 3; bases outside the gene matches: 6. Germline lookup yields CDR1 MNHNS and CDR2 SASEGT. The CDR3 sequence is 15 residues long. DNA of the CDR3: TGTGCCAGCAGAGAGCAGGGGGCGTACACCGGGGAGCTGTTTTTT. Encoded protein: CASREQGAYTGELFF.

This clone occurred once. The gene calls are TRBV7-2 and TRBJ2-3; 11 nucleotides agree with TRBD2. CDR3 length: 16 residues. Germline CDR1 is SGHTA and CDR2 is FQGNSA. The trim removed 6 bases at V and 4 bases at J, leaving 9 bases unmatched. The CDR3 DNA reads TGTGCCAGCAGTTTGAGGGTAGCGGGAGGGCCAGATACGCAGTATTTT. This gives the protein CASSLRVAGGPDTQYF.

CDR3 residues: CASSLGQGAMIEKLFF. The CDR3 DNA reads TGTGCCAGCAGCCTAGGACAGGGGGCTATGATTGAAAAACTGTTTTTT. The chain joins TRBV4-2 to TRBJ1-4; 11 nucleotides align to TRBD1. Germline values: CDR1 LGHNA, CDR2 YNFKEQ. The V segment lost 4 bases and the J segment 7 bases; nucleotides outside the gene matches: 8. The CDR3 length is 16 residues.

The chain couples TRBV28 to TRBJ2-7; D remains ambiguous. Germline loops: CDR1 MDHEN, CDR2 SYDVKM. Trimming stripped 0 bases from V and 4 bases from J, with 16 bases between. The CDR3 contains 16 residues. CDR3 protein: CASSLCDRACFYEQYF. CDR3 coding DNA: TGTGCCAGCAGTTTATGTGATCGAGCTTGTTTTTACGAGCAGTACTTC.

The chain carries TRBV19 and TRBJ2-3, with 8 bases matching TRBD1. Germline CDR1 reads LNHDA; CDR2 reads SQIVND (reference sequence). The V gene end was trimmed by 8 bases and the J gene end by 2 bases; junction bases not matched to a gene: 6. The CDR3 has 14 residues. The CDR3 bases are TGTGCCAGTGGACAGGGACGGCACACAGATACGCAGTATTTT. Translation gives CASGQGRHTDTQYF.

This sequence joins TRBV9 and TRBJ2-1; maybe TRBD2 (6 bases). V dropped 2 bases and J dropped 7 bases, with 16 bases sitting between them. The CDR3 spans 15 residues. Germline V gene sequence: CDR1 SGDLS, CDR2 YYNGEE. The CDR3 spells CASSVWAPAGNEQFF. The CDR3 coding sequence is TGTGCCAGCAGCGTTTGGGCTCCCGCGGGGAATGAGCAGTTCTTC.

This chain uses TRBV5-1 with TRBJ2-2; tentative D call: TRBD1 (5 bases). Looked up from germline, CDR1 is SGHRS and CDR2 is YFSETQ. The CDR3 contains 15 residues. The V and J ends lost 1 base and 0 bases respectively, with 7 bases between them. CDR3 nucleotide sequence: TGCGCCAGCAGCTTGCTAGGGGCGAACACCGGGGAGCTGTTTTTT. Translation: CASSLLGANTGELFF.

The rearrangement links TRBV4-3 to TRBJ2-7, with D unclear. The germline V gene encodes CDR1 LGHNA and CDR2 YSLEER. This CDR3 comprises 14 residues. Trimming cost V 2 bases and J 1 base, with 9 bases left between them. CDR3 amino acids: CASSQTGGSYEQYF. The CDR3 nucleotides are TGCGCCAGCAGCCAAACTGGTGGTTCCTACGAGCAGTACTTC.

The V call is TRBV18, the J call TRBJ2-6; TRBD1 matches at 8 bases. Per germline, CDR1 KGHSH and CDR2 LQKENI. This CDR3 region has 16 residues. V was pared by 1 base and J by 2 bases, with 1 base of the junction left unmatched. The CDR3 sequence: CASSPLQGAGANVLTF. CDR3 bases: TGTGCCAGCTCACCACTACAGGGGGCTGGGGCCAACGTCCTGACTTTC.

The CDR3 protein is CAWSVYEGGYTF. DNA for the CDR3: TGTGCCTGGAGTGTGTACGAGGGTGGCTACACCTTC. The chain employs TRBV30 and TRBJ1-2; D unresolved. CDR1 is GTSNPN, CDR2 SVGIG, per germline (reference sequence). V lost 0 bases and J 7 bases, leaving 9 bases between the germline ends. The CDR3 consists of 12 residues.

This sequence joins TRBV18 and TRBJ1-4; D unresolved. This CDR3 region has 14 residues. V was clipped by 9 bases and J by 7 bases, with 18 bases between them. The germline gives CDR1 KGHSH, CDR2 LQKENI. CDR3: CARPVGPSGEKLFF. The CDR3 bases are TGTGCCAGACCGGTGGGCCCGAGCGGTGAAAAACTGTTTTTT.

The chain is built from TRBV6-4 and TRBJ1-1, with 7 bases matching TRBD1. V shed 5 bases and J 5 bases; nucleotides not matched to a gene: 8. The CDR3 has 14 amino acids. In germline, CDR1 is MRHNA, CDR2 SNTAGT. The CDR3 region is CASSIDRDGTEAFF. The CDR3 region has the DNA TGTGCCAGCAGTATTGACAGGGATGGTACTGAAGCTTTCTTT.

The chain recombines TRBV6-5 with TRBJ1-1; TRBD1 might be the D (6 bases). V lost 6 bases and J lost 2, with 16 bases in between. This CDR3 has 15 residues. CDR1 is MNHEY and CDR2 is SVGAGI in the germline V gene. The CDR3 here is CASSPEGRGNTEAFF. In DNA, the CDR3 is TGTGCCAGCAGCCCCGAGGGCAGGGGAAACACTGAAGCTTTCTTT.

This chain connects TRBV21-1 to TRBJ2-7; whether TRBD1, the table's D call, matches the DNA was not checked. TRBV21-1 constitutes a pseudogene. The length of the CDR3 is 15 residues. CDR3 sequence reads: CASSKVGGSSYEQYF. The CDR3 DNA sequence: TGTGCCAGCAGCAAAGTAGGGGGCAGTTCCTACGAGCAGTACTTC.

CDR3 nucleotides: TGTGCCAGCAGCTTATTATCCGAGCAGTACTTC. Translation: CASSLLSEQYF. The V call is TRBV7-2, the J call TRBJ2-7; D remains unclear. V lost 2 bases, J lost 6 bases, and 5 bases lay in between. Per the germline V gene, CDR1 is SGHTA and CDR2 is FQGNSA. The length of the CDR3 is 11 residues.

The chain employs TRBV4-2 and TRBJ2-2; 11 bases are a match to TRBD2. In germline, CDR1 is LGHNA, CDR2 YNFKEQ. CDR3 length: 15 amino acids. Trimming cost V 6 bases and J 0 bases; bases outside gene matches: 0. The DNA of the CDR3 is TGTGCCAGCAGACTAGCGGGGGCGAACACCGGGGAGCTGTTTTTT. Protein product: CASRLAGANTGELFF.

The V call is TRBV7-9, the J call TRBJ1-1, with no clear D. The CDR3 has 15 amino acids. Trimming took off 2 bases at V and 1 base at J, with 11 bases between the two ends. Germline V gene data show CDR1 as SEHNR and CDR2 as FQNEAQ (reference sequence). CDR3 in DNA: TGTGCCAGCAGCTTACGGTCGGAGGGGAACACTGAAGCTTTCTTT. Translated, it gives CASSLRSEGNTEAFF.

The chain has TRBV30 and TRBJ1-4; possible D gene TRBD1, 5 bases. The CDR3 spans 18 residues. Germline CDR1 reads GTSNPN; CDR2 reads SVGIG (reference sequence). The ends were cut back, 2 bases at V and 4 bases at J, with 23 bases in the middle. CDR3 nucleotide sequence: TGTGCCTGGAGTCTCACTCCGGGACTCAACTCTTATAATGAAAAACTGTTTTTT. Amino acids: CAWSLTPGLNSYNEKLFF.

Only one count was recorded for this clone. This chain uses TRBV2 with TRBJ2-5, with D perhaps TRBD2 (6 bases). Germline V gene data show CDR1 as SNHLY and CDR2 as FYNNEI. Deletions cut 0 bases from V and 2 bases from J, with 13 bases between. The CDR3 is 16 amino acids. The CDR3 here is CASSEAMGRGQETQYF. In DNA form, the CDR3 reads TGTGCCAGCAGTGAAGCTATGGGGCGGGGACAAGAGACCCAGTACTTC.

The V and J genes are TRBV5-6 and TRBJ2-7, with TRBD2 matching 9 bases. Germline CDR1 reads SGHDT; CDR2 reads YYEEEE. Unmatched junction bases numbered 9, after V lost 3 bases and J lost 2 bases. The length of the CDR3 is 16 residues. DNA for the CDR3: TGTGCCAGCAGCTACGGTCCAGCGGGAGGAACCTACGAGCAGTACTTC. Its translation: CASSYGPAGGTYEQYF.

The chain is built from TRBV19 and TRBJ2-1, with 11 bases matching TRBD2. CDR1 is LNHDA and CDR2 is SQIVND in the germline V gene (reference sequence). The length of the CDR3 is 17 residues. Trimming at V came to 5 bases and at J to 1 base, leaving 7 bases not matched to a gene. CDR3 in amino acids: CASSPTRLAGSYNEQFF. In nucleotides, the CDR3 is TGTGCCAGTAGTCCGACCCGACTAGCGGGGTCCTACAATGAGCAGTTCTTC.

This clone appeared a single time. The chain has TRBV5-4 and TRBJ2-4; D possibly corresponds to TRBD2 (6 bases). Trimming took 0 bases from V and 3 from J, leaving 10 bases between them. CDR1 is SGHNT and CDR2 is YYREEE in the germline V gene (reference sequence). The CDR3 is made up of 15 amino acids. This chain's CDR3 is CASSLEGGFKNIQYF. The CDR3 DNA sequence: TGTGCCAGCAGCTTGGAAGGAGGGTTCAAAAACATTCAGTACTTC.

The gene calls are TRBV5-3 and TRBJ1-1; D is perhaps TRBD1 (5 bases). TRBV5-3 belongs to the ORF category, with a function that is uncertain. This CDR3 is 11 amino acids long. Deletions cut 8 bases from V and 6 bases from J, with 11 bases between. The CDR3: CARAGGAEAFF. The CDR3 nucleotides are TGTGCCAGGGCGGGGGGGGCTGAAGCTTTCTTT.